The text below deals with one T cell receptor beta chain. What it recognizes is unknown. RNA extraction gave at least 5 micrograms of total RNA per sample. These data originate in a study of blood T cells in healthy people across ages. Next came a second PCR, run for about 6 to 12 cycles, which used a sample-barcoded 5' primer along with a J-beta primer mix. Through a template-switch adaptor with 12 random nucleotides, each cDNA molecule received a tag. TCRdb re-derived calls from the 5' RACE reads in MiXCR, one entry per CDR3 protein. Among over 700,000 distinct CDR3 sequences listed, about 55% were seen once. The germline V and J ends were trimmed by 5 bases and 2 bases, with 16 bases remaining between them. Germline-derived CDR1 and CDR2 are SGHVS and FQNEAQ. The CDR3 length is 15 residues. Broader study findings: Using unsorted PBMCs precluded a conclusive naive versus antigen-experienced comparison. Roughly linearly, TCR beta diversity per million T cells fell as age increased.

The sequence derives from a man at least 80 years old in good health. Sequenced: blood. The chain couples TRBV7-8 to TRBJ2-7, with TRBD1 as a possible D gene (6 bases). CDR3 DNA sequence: TGTGCCAGCAGCCTATACCGGGACAAGACCTACGAGCAGTACTTC. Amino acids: CASSLYRDKTYEQYF.